These 23 T cell receptor beta chains were sequenced from one sample in a study of blood T cells in healthy people across ages. Through a sample-barcoded 5' primer and a J-beta primer mix, a second PCR was run for about 7 to 12 cycles. TCRdb reanalysed the 5' RACE reads using MiXCR and keeps one entry per CDR3 protein. The sample has some 640,000 distinct CDR3 sequences; around half are singletons. Sequencing input: blood. The receptors were sampled from a woman aged 55-70 years in good health.

The rearrangement uses TRBV7-2 and TRBJ2-1; 11 bases are a match to TRBD2. Germline V gene data show CDR1 as SGHTA and CDR2 as FQGNSA. With 6 bases clipped from V and 3 bases from J, the junction kept 4 bases outside the gene matches. The CDR3 spans 15 residues. The CDR3: CASRAGTSGYNEQFF. The CDR3 nucleotides are TGTGCCAGCAGAGCCGGGACTAGCGGCTACAATGAGCAGTTCTTC.

The chain recombines TRBV3-1 with TRBJ2-3; D not resolved. Per germline, CDR1 LGHDT and CDR2 YNNKEL (reference sequence). Trimming cost V 1 base and J 0 bases, with 11 bases left between them. This CDR3 region has 16 residues. This CDR3 reads CASSQVDASSTDTQYF. The CDR3 DNA follows: TGTGCCAGCAGCCAAGTGGATGCGTCTAGCACAGATACGCAGTATTTT.

This chain joins TRBV7-8 and TRBJ2-5, with D possibly matching TRBD2 (5 bases). The DNA end is more similar to TRBJ2-7, so the J call may be wrong. The CDR3 extends over 14 amino acids. Germline assignment: CDR1 SGHVS and CDR2 FQNEAQ. The CDR3 DNA reads TGTGCCAGCAGCCAACGGGGAAAGGACTACGAGCAGTACTTC. It specifies CASSQRGKDYEQYF.

The chain couples TRBV27 to TRBJ2-5, with 12 bases lining up with TRBD2. The J call is doubtful: the DNA matches TRBJ2-7 better. CDR3 size: 16 residues. From germline, CDR1 is MNHEY and CDR2 SMNVEV (reference sequence). The CDR3 bases are TGTGCCAGCAGTCTAAGACTAGCGGGAGTCCCCTACGAGCAGTACTTC. This translates into CASSLRLAGVPYEQYF.

V and J are TRBV7-9 and TRBJ1-1, with 8 bases identical to TRBD1. The trim removed 4 bases at V and 5 bases at J, leaving 6 bases unmatched. Germline V gene lookup returns CDR1 SEHNR and CDR2 FQNEAQ (reference sequence). The CDR3 has 14 residues. CDR3 nucleotide sequence: TGTGCCAGCAGCTCAGGGGGCAGGAATACTGAAGCTTTCTTT. Amino acid sequence: CASSSGGRNTEAFF.

V usage is TRBV7-3 and J usage is TRBJ2-3; weak D call: TRBD1 (5 bases). This CDR3 is 14 amino acids long. Germline lookup yields CDR1 SGHTA and CDR2 FQGTGA. Trimming shortened V by 5 bases and J by 2 bases, and 11 bases separated the two germline ends. Written as DNA, the CDR3 is TGTGCCAGCAGCCAAGGGGTTTACACAGATACGCAGTATTTT. Translated: CASSQGVYTDTQYF.

CDR3 protein: CSAGWGEYEQYF. CDR3 sequence (DNA): TGCAGTGCTGGGTGGGGAGAGTACGAGCAGTACTTC. The chain combines TRBV20-1 with TRBJ2-7, with D tentatively TRBD2 (5 bases). Per germline, CDR1 DFQATT and CDR2 SNEGSKA (reference sequence). This CDR3 comprises 12 residues. Trimming left V 5 bases short and J 4 bases short, with 12 bases between.

The V call is TRBV7-2, the J call TRBJ1-6, with D tentatively TRBD1 (6 bases). The CDR3 runs to 14 residues. Germline assignment: CDR1 SGHTA and CDR2 FQGNSA. Trimming shortened V by 5 bases and J by 9 bases, and 14 bases separated the two germline ends. CDR3 loop: CASSRRGGLSPLHF. The DNA for the CDR3 is TGTGCCAGCAGCCGACGTGGGGGGCTTTCACCCCTCCACTTT.

This clonotype appeared a few times. Here the CDR3 DNA reads TGCAGTGCTAGAGTACTGGAGACCCAGTACTTC. Protein: CSARVLETQYF. The rearrangement joins TRBV20-1 to TRBJ2-5, with D unresolved. Trimming removed 1 base at V and 5 bases at J, with 5 bases between. The CDR3 runs 11 residues. Germline assignment: CDR1 DFQATT and CDR2 SNEGSKA (reference sequence).

The rearrangement links TRBV30 to TRBJ2-5; either TRBD1 or TRBD2 may fit D (5 bases each). The V end was cut by 3 bases, the J end by 4 bases, with 12 bases between. The germline CDR1 and CDR2 sequences are GTSNPN and SVGIG (reference sequence). This CDR3 comprises 13 residues. CDR3 DNA sequence: TGTGCCTGGAGGAAATCGGGACGAGAGACCCAGTACTTC. Residues: CAWRKSGRETQYF.

This clonotype came up a few times. The rearrangement links TRBV7-2 to TRBJ1-2, with D maybe TRBD1 (5 bases). Trimming took off 6 bases at V and 2 bases at J, with 10 bases between the two ends. CDR1 is SGHTA, CDR2 FQGNSA, per germline. This CDR3 contains 13 residues. The CDR3 spells CASSPGMNYGYTF. The CDR3 DNA sequence: TGTGCCAGCAGTCCAGGGATGAACTATGGCTACACCTTC.

The V and J genes are TRBV28 and TRBJ1-2, with D unclear. V shed 5 bases and J shed 0 bases, with 13 bases lying between them. The CDR3 length is 15 residues. CDR1 is MDHEN, CDR2 SYDVKM, per germline. The CDR3 spells CASSITGEPNYGYTF. As DNA, the CDR3 is TGTGCCAGCAGTATAACGGGAGAACCTAACTATGGCTACACCTTC.

This clonotype came up many times. The chain has TRBV25-1 and TRBJ2-5; the match to TRBD2 covers 7 bases. This CDR3 is built from 15 residues. J lost 4 bases, V lost 4 bases, and 9 bases had no gene match. Germline loops: CDR1 MGHDK, CDR2 SYGVNS. Here the CDR3 reads CASSAKGIAGETQYF. Here the CDR3 DNA reads TGTGCCAGCAGTGCGAAGGGGATAGCGGGAGAGACCCAGTACTTC.

The chain joins TRBV11-2 to TRBJ2-1, with a possible D match to TRBD1 (6 bases). The V gene's germline CDR1 is SGHAT and CDR2 FQNNGV. Trimming removed 1 base from V and 10 bases from J, with 17 bases in between. The CDR3 consists of 15 residues. CDR3 sequence (DNA): TGTGCCAGCAGCTTAGCCAGGGGTACGTTAAGGGAGCAGTTCTTC. Translation: CASSLARGTLREQFF.

This clonotype was seen ten or more times. The chain has TRBV9 and TRBJ2-5; TRBD2 aligns across 7 bases. The CDR3 is 14 amino acids. CDR1 and CDR2 from the germline V gene are SGDLS and YYNGEE. After removal of 4 bases from V and 1 base from J, the junction contained 4 bases not matched to a gene. The CDR3: CASSPGTTQETQYF. In DNA form, the CDR3 reads TGTGCCAGCAGCCCCGGGACTACCCAAGAGACCCAGTACTTC.

About this clonotype itself: A much larger clone lies a single base off, so this may be a read error. The chain couples TRBV10-3 to TRBJ2-3; D unclear. The CDR3 consists of 15 residues. The germline gives CDR1 ENHRY, CDR2 SYGVKD. V gave up 2 bases and J gave up 2 bases, with 11 bases separating them. CDR3 sequence reads: CAISEGQSITDTQYF. The CDR3 DNA is TGTGCCATCAGTGAGGGGCAATCAATCACAGATACGCAGTATTTT.

This clonotype was observed a few times. The chain recombines TRBV20-1 with TRBJ2-7; 9 nucleotides align to TRBD2. Germline-derived CDR1 and CDR2 are DFQATT and SNEGSKA (reference sequence). CDR3 size: 13 residues. After removal of 3 bases from V and 5 bases from J, the junction contained 5 bases not matched to a gene. This CDR3 reads CSASSSGRNEQYF. As DNA, the CDR3 is TGCAGTGCTAGCTCCAGCGGGAGGAACGAGCAGTACTTC.

The chain links TRBV12-3 or TRBV12-4 to TRBJ2-1; 7 nucleotides match TRBD1. Matching the DNA end better, TRBJ2-7 makes the J call doubtful. CDR3 length: 15 residues. DNA of the CDR3: TGTGCCAGCATCCGGGACAGCAACTCCTACAATGAGCAGTACTTC. This codes for CASIRDSNSYNEQYF.

A few counts support this clonotype. This rearrangement joins TRBV18 to TRBJ1-6; D is unresolved. V was clipped by 2 bases and J by 7 bases, with 15 bases between them. The germline CDR1 and CDR2 sequences are KGHSH and LQKENI. This CDR3 has 16 amino acids. CDR3 DNA sequence: TGTGCCAGCTCACCAATTACGCGAGCCCAGAATTCACCCCTCCACTTT. It yields the protein CASSPITRAQNSPLHF. The full variable domain, rest sourced from reference TRBV18 and TRBJ1-6, is NAGVMQNPRHLVRRRGQEARLRCSPMKGHSHVYWYRQLPEEGLKFMVYLQKENIIDESGMPKERFSAEFPKEGPSILRIQQVVRGDSAAYFCASSPITRAQNSPLHFGNGTRLTVT.

J is TRBJ1-2 and V is TRBV6-1, with D maybe TRBD1 (6 bases). This CDR3 has 14 residues. With 1 base removed from V and 5 bases from J, the gap between germline ends came to 11 bases. CDR1 is MNHNS and CDR2 is SASEGT in the germline V gene. CDR3 loop: CASSEEGQGYGYTF. The CDR3 DNA sequence: TGTGCCAGCAGTGAAGAAGGCCAGGGGTATGGCTACACCTTC.

The gene calls are TRBV2 and TRBJ2-7; D is perhaps TRBD1 (5 bases). V was clipped by 6 bases and J by 0 bases, with 12 bases between them. Germline V lookup: CDR1 SNHLY, CDR2 FYNNEI. The CDR3 sequence is 14 residues long. This CDR3 reads CASRDSVLSYEQYF. CDR3 DNA: TGTGCCAGCAGAGACAGCGTCCTCTCCTACGAGCAGTACTTC.

The V gene is TRBV29-1, the J gene TRBJ2-1; 7 bases fit TRBD2. CDR3 size: 15 residues. After removal of 3 bases from V and 3 bases from J, the junction contained 8 bases not matched to a gene. Germline V gene data show CDR1 as SQVTM and CDR2 as ANQGSEA. CDR3 residues: CSVDPMASGYNEQFF. CDR3 bases: TGCAGCGTTGATCCAATGGCTAGCGGCTACAATGAGCAGTTCTTC.

The chain carries TRBV18 and TRBJ1-5, with TRBD1 as a possible D gene (6 bases). The germline V gene encodes CDR1 KGHSH and CDR2 LQKENI. V was trimmed by 1 base and J by 7 bases, leaving 14 bases between them. The CDR3 is made up of 15 amino acids. The CDR3 DNA follows: TGTGCCAGCTCACCACAGGTACAGGGAGGACAGCCCCAGCATTTT. Its protein is CASSPQVQGGQPQHF.